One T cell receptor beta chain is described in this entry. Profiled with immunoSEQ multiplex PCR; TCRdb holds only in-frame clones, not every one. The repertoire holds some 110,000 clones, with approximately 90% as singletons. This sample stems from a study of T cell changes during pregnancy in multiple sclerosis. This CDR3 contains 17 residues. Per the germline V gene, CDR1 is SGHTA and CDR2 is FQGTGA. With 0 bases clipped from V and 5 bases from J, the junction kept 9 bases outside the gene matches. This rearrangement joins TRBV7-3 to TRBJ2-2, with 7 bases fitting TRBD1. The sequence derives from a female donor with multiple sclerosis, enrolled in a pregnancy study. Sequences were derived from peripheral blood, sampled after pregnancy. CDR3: CASSLTRQGPLTGELFF. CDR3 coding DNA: TGTGCCAGCAGCTTAACGCGACAGGGTCCTTTAACCGGGGAGCTGTTTTTT.